The sequence of this TCR beta chain was determined in a study of T-cell memory formation after mild COVID-19 (dated by TCRdb to 2020 to 2022). Study-level background: TCR sequence clusters from the two donors were found to be largely donor specific. Two young, previously healthy adult volunteers made up the cohort, one male and one female. T-cell clones expanding and contracting after mild COVID-19 in a couple of donors were tracked by longitudinal TCRalpha and TCRbeta repertoire sequencing. Study-level results and caveats: Whether the second-wave clones peaking on day 37 were SARS-CoV-2 specific was not confirmed. The study covered only a couple of mild cases, and larger cohorts including severe cases with pre-infection samples were considered necessary. Contracting CD4+ clones were found mainly in CM and EM memory subsets, while CD8+ clones were enriched in EMRA. Some responding clones were found in pre-infection memory, which suggests that pre-existing cross-reactive memory T cells took part in the SARS-CoV-2 response. Clones contracting from day 15 to 85 had balanced CD4/CD8 phenotypes, while a second wave expanding from day 15 to 37 was biased towards CD4+.

This clonotype was found many times. The target of this receptor is not known. It has no much larger one-base neighbor in the sample; base qualities were not kept. Sequencing relied on an Illumina NovaSeq 6000. TCRalpha and TCRbeta cDNA libraries were constructed by 5'RACE with constant-segment primers, with sample barcodes and unique molecular identifiers being introduced. Trizol reagent was used to extract RNA from every sample. Library amplification was performed in two PCR steps, and a second sample barcode and Illumina TruSeq adapters were introduced in the second step. Libraries were sequenced on an Illumina NovaSeq with 2 x 150 bp paired-end reads. The source study handled its data this way. Reads were demultiplexed and collapsed into UMI-guided consensus sequences with migec v1.2.7. Using mixcr v2.1.11, UMI consensuses were aligned to TRA and TRB V and J templates and then assembled into clonotypes. A clonotype was counted as expanded or contracted only if both edgeR and NoisET called the change significant, with noise models trained on biological replicates. For edgeR calls, a false discovery rate-adjusted p below 0.01 and a log2 fold-change threshold of 1 were applied. As an exploratory analysis of dynamics, max-normalized trajectories of the 1000 most abundant clonotypes were examined with PCA combined with hierarchical clustering. Each responding clone was given a CD4 or CD8 phenotype based on the CD4+ and CD8+ repertoires, which had been sequenced separately. TCRdb reprocessing: public reads trimmed at Q25 with fastp, clones called with MiXCR, in-frame beta chains kept. Rows merge per CDR3 protein into single entries with the most common DNA and genes. The V and J calls and clone size are TCRdb's, not the authors'. The sample table contains around 500,000 distinct CDR3 sequences; only one count was recorded for about 20% of them. 9% to 15% of the sample goes to the ten largest clones.

Looking up the germline V gene (reference sequence) yields CDR1 SEHNR and CDR2 FQNEAQ. Inclusive of the bounding cysteine and phenylalanine, the CDR3 is 13 residues long. The read is trimmed to its CDR3 DNA, 39 bases read in frame from base 1. The junction shows trimming of 5 bases on V and 1 base on J, plus 9 bases between the germline ends. Ficoll-Paque density gradient centrifugation was used to isolate PBMCs. Sequencing input: PBMCs or a T cell subset sorted from them (not recorded which). The TCR comes from an adult woman who had mild COVID-19 (a few samples of this study predate the infection). The sample titles of this study are shuffled in the database, so cell type and time point are left out; the donor was told from shared clones. The chain uses TRBV7-9 and TRBJ2-7; a confident D gene designation cannot be given. The bases are TGTGCCAGCAGCGAGGCAGCATCCTACGAGCAGTACTTC. This yields the protein CASSEAASYEQYF.